These 18 T cell receptor beta chains were all obtained from the same sample, sequenced in a study of T cells in narcolepsy. The repertoire was sequenced with immunoSEQ multiplex PCR; TCRdb's copy has only in-frame clones and lacks some. The sample shows around 35,000 clones, almost 90% of them seen only once. Sequencing was performed on CD45RA- memory CD4+ T cells from PBMCs. The receptor set was obtained from a human donor with narcolepsy.

The chain uses TRBV30 and TRBJ1-6; TRBD1 is a possible D gene (5 bases). Trimming removed 1 base from V and 9 bases from J, with 10 bases in between. The CDR3 has 13 amino acids. The germline gives CDR1 GTSNPN, CDR2 SVGIG (reference sequence). This CDR3 is CAWSGTRGSPLHF. The CDR3 DNA reads as TGTGCCTGGAGTGGGACAAGGGGTTCACCCCTCCACTTT.

The chain uses TRBV7-8 and TRBJ2-6; 10 bases are a match to TRBD2. The CDR3 runs to 18 residues. CDR1 and CDR2 (germline): SGHVS, FQNEAQ. After removal of 2 bases from V and 0 bases from J, the junction contained 4 bases not matched to a gene. The CDR3 nucleotides are TGTGCCAGCAGCTTAAGTCTAGCGGGAGCCTCTGGGGCCAACGTCCTGACTTTC. This sequence encodes CASSLSLAGASGANVLTF.

The chain carries TRBV28 and TRBJ2-7, with a weak D call TRBD1 (7 bases). Germline V gene lookup returns CDR1 MDHEN and CDR2 SYDVKM. V was trimmed by 5 bases and J by 0 bases, leaving 17 bases between them. The CDR3 length is 16 residues. CDR3 sequence reads: CASSNPQGGSSYEQYF. In nucleotides, the CDR3 is TGTGCCAGCAGTAACCCTCAGGGGGGTAGCTCCTACGAGCAGTACTTC.

The chain recombines TRBV4-3 with TRBJ2-3; TRBD2 aligns across 8 bases. V dropped 4 bases and J dropped 0; count of bases not matched to a gene: 3. Germline CDR1 LGHNA, CDR2 YSLEER. CDR3 size: 15 residues. The CDR3 DNA reads TGCGCCAGCAGCCGGGGCGGGGGGAGCACAGATACGCAGTATTTT. This codes for CASSRGGGSTDTQYF.

The rearrangement uses TRBV6-1 and TRBJ2-1; tentatively, D is TRBD2 (6 bases). The CDR3 spans 14 residues. Germline V gene sequence: CDR1 MNHNS, CDR2 SASEGT. Trimming shortened V by 5 bases and J by 4 bases, and 12 bases separated the two germline ends. The CDR3 sequence: CASSCAGLYNEQFF. The CDR3 DNA is TGTGCCAGCAGTTGTGCGGGGTTATACAATGAGCAGTTCTTC.

The chain uses TRBV7-9 and TRBJ2-1; TRBD2 agrees at 10 bases. Looked up from germline, CDR1 is SEHNR and CDR2 is FQNEAQ (reference sequence). The CDR3 is made up of 16 amino acids. The V and J ends lost 0 bases and 6 bases, in that order; junction bases with no gene match: 5. DNA for the CDR3: TGTGCCAGCAGCTTAGCGAAGCGGGAGGGCCTCAATGAGCAGTTCTTC. The encoded protein is CASSLAKREGLNEQFF.

The chain couples TRBV5-6 to TRBJ1-2; D unclear. With 0 bases removed from V and 2 bases from J, the gap between germline ends came to 5 bases. This CDR3 is 13 amino acids long. Germline CDR1 reads SGHDT; CDR2 reads YYEEEE. For the CDR3, the DNA is TGTGCCAGCAGCTTGGCACCGAACTATGGCTACACCTTC. Amino acid sequence: CASSLAPNYGYTF. The full variable domain, completed using reference TRBV5-6 and TRBJ1-2, is DAGVTQSPTHLIKTRGQQVTLRCSPKSGHDTVSWYQQALGQGPQFIFQYYEEEERQRGNFPDRFSGHQFPNYSSELNVNALLLGDSALYLCASSLAPNYGYTFGSGTRLTVV.

This rearrangement joins TRBV11-2 to TRBJ1-5, with D unclear. The CDR3 consists of 13 residues. From germline, CDR1 is SGHAT and CDR2 FQNNGV. V lost 2 bases and J lost 4, with 6 bases in between. CDR3 coding DNA: TGTGCCAGCAGCTTATCCCCTAATCAGCCCCAGCATTTT. Translating gives CASSLSPNQPQHF.

This clone was detected a few times. V and J are TRBV27 and TRBJ2-2; 8 bases are a match to TRBD1. Losses at the gene ends were 5 bases for V and 6 bases for J; bases not matched to a gene: 14. CDR1 and CDR2 from the germline V gene are MNHEY and SMNVEV (reference sequence). The CDR3 loop spans 17 amino acids. CDR3 amino acids: CASSAQGVGGRAGELFF. CDR3 coding DNA: TGTGCCAGCAGTGCACAGGGGGTTGGAGGAAGGGCCGGGGAGCTGTTTTTT.

The rearrangement joins TRBV7-2 to TRBJ1-5, with D possibly TRBD1 on 5 matching bases. The CDR3 has 14 amino acids. CDR1 is SGHTA, CDR2 FQGNSA, per germline. Deletions cut 5 bases from V and 1 base from J, with 9 bases between. The CDR3: CASSPGTSNQPQHF. The CDR3 coding sequence is TGTGCCAGCAGCCCCGGGACCAGCAATCAGCCCCAGCATTTT. Full variable domain (rest looked up from reference TRBV7-2 and TRBJ1-5): GAGVSQSPSNKVTEKGKDVELRCDPISGHTALYWYRQSLGQGLEFLIYFQGNSAPDKSGLPSDRFSAERTGGSVSTLTIQRTQQEDSAVYLCASSPGTSNQPQHFGDGTRLSIL.

This chain joins TRBV19 and TRBJ1-6; D perhaps matches TRBD1 (5 bases). The CDR3 loop spans 14 amino acids. V lost 3 bases, J lost 6 bases, and 9 bases lay in between. Germline V gives CDR1 LNHDA, CDR2 SQIVND (reference sequence). The CDR3 DNA sequence: TGTGCCAGTAGTATGGTGGGGGGTAATTCACCCCTCCACTTT. It translates to CASSMVGGNSPLHF.

V gene TRBV7-8 combines with J gene TRBJ2-1; 9 bases are shared with TRBD1. Trimming at V came to 4 bases and at J to 4 bases, leaving 8 bases not matched to a gene. This CDR3 region has 16 residues. Germline CDR1 reads SGHVS; CDR2 reads FQNEAQ. The CDR3 protein is CASSSGTGSRYNEQFF. In DNA, the CDR3 is TGTGCCAGCAGCTCCGGGACAGGGTCGAGGTACAATGAGCAGTTCTTC.

The chain couples TRBV7-8 to TRBJ1-5; D is ambiguous. The length of the CDR3 is 13 residues. V was pared by 4 bases and J by 0 bases, with 4 bases between. Germline values: CDR1 SGHVS, CDR2 FQNEAQ. The CDR3 reads CASSSYSNQPQHF. CDR3 coding DNA: TGTGCCAGCAGCTCATATAGCAATCAGCCCCAGCATTTT.

The chain is built from TRBV4-1 and TRBJ1-4, with D unresolved. Trimming took 1 base from V and 3 from J, leaving 9 bases between them. In germline, CDR1 is MGHRA, CDR2 YSYEKL. The CDR3 runs 15 residues. CDR3 loop: CASSQGSRPNEKLFF. The DNA of the CDR3 is TGCGCCAGCAGCCAAGGAAGCAGACCTAATGAAAAACTGTTTTTT.

This CDR3 reads CSVNRDGGGYTF. The CDR3 region has the DNA TGCAGCGTTAACCGGGACGGAGGCGGCTACACCTTC. V usage is TRBV29-1 and J usage is TRBJ1-2; the D gene is possibly TRBD1 (5 bases). There are 12 residues in the CDR3. Germline V lookup: CDR1 SQVTM, CDR2 ANQGSEA. Trimming removed 5 bases from V and 8 bases from J, with 15 bases in between.

The chain recombines TRBV2 with TRBJ2-7; D remains unclear. The CDR3 sequence is 12 residues long. Looked up from germline, CDR1 is SNHLY and CDR2 is FYNNEI. The ends were cut back, 4 bases at V and 3 bases at J, with 7 bases in the middle. The CDR3: CASSVRGYEQYF. In DNA form, the CDR3 reads TGTGCCAGCAGTGTTCGAGGCTACGAGCAGTACTTC.

The V and J genes are TRBV5-1 and TRBJ2-4; 8 nucleotides agree with TRBD1. This CDR3 is 14 amino acids long. V lost 4 bases and J lost 8; bases outside the gene matches: 8. The germline V gene has CDR1 SGHRS and CDR2 YFSETQ. Here the CDR3 DNA reads TGCGCCAGCAGCCAAGGACAGGGCCGGGACATTCAGTACTTC. It specifies CASSQGQGRDIQYF.

The rearrangement uses TRBV11-2 and TRBJ2-2, with D perhaps TRBD1 (6 bases). Germline values: CDR1 SGHAT, CDR2 FQNNGV. The CDR3 contains 16 residues. Trimming took 5 bases from V and 3 from J, leaving 16 bases between them. This chain's CDR3 is CASSPPGQMYTGELFF. The CDR3, as DNA: TGTGCCAGCAGCCCCCCGGGACAAATGTACACCGGGGAGCTGTTTTTT.